The 19 T cell receptor beta chains below all came from one sample that was sequenced in a study of T cells in Graves' hyperthyroidism and ophthalmopathy (dated by TCRdb to about 2019). Libraries were constructed by multiplex PCR. Reads for this sample came from an Illumina HiSeq 2000. TCR beta CDR3 regions were amplified from RNA transcripts. A first-round RT-PCR of the TCR CDR3 used the HTBI primer set with the Qiagen OneStep RT-PCR kit. TCRdb reanalyzed the raw reads on its own, using fastp at Q25 for trimming and MiXCR for clone calling, and kept in-frame beta chains. Each CDR3 protein appears once, grouped with its most common genes and DNA. Counted in this sample were fewer than 650,000 distinct CDR3 sequences; 14% of them appeared once. The leading ten clones occupy around 7% of the sample. The sequencing input was blood. These receptor sequences come from a woman under 30 with Graves' ophthalmopathy.

In its sample, this clonotype was seen a few times. V usage is TRBV6-1 and J usage is TRBJ2-7; no clear D gene. The V and J ends lost 1 base and 9 bases respectively, with 13 bases between them. The CDR3 totals 13 residues. Germline CDR1 is MNHNS and CDR2 is SASEGT. The DNA of the CDR3 is TGTGCCAGCAGTGAAGGTCCAGGTCTTGGGCAGTACTTC. This translates into CASSEGPGLGQYF.

Ten or more counts support this clonotype. J is TRBJ2-2 and V is TRBV12-3 or TRBV12-4, with D unresolved. V was clipped by 8 bases and J by 5 bases, with 15 bases between them. This CDR3 spans 14 amino acids. CDR3 in DNA: TGTGCCAGCTTCACTGGCCCGTGGACCGGGGAGCTGTTTTTT. It codes for CASFTGPWTGELFF.

This clonotype was detected only a few times. The chain is built from TRBV18 and TRBJ2-4, with D possibly called TRBD1 or TRBD2 (7 bases each). Germline-derived CDR1 and CDR2 are KGHSH and LQKENI. The CDR3 runs to 14 residues. With 4 bases removed from V and 5 bases from J, the gap between germline ends came to 12 bases. DNA for the CDR3: TGTGCCAGCTCACTACAGGGGAGGGAAAACATTCAGTACTTC. Residues: CASSLQGRENIQYF.

Only a few counts were recorded for this clonotype. V usage is TRBV11-2 and J usage is TRBJ2-7; D possibly matches TRBD1 or TRBD2 (6 bases each). V was trimmed by 0 bases and J by 5 bases, leaving 14 bases between them. CDR3 length equals 15 residues. From germline, CDR1 is SGHAT and CDR2 FQNNGV. DNA of the CDR3: TGTGCCAGCAGCTTAGAGTGGGGGGCGCTCCACGAGCAGTACTTC. Translated: CASSLEWGALHEQYF.

This clonotype was observed many times. V usage is TRBV24-1 and J usage is TRBJ2-5; a weak D match, TRBD1 (6 bases). Germline CDR1 is KGHDR and CDR2 is SFDVKD. The V end was cut by 3 bases, the J end by 7 bases, with 17 bases between. The CDR3 totals 15 residues. The CDR3 reads CATSDPRVGGRTQYF. CDR3 nucleotides: TGTGCCACCAGTGATCCCAGGGTAGGGGGACGGACCCAGTACTTC.

This clonotype was observed at least ten times. The rearrangement uses TRBV9 and TRBJ2-7; 13 positions agree with TRBD2. V dropped 3 bases and J dropped 2; count of bases not matched to a gene: 2. CDR1 and CDR2 from the germline V gene are SGDLS and YYNGEE. The CDR3 has 15 amino acids. For the CDR3, the DNA is TGTGCCAGCAGCGCGGGACTAGCGGGAACCTACGAGCAGTACTTC. Protein product: CASSAGLAGTYEQYF.

This clonotype was observed many times. This sequence joins TRBV6-1 and TRBJ2-2; D remains ambiguous. V was cut by 3 bases and J by 5 bases, with 16 bases left in between. CDR3 size: 16 residues. The germline CDR1 and CDR2 sequences are MNHNS and SASEGT. The CDR3 sequence is CASSETPAPMTGELFF. The DNA of the CDR3 is TGTGCCAGCAGTGAGACCCCTGCCCCTATGACCGGGGAGCTGTTTTTT.

This clonotype was observed many times. J is TRBJ2-2 and V is TRBV7-9; D unresolved. CDR1 is SEHNR and CDR2 is FQNEAQ in the germline V gene (reference sequence). This CDR3 comprises 15 residues. Trimming removed 5 bases at V and 4 bases at J, with 14 bases between. The CDR3 is CASSRRMDLTGELFF. The CDR3 DNA reads as TGTGCCAGCAGCCGAAGAATGGACCTCACCGGGGAGCTGTTTTTT.

This clonotype was seen many times. The chain recombines TRBV28 with TRBJ2-3; 7 positions agree with TRBD1. This CDR3 is built from 15 residues. Germline V lookup: CDR1 MDHEN, CDR2 SYDVKM. J gave up 0 bases and V 7 bases, and 7 bases lay outside the gene matches. CDR3 sequence reads: CASIHMGQSTDTQYF. The DNA of the CDR3 is TGTGCCAGCATCCATATGGGACAGAGCACAGATACGCAGTATTTT.

As for this clonotype: Likely a read error: the CDR3 ends without its conserved phenylalanine or tryptophan. The chain uses TRBV5-6 and TRBJ2-5, with 9 positions matching TRBD1. The CDR3 contains 15 residues. V shed 4 bases, J shed 5 bases, and the junction held 9 bases outside the gene matches. Per the germline V gene, CDR1 is SGHDT and CDR2 is YYEEEE. The CDR3 DNA sequence: TGTGCCAGCAGCGGGGGACAGGGTTACTGGGAGACCCAGTACTCC. Amino acid sequence: CASSGGQGYWETQYS.

This clonotype was picked up many times. The chain employs TRBV7-9 and TRBJ2-7; 10 nucleotides line up with TRBD2. The V segment lost 5 bases and the J segment 0 bases; nucleotides outside the gene matches: 19. The CDR3 covers 20 residues. Germline CDR1 is SEHNR and CDR2 is FQNEAQ (reference sequence). The CDR3 here is CASSGHWGAGGPRSSYEQYF. The CDR3 DNA reads TGTGCCAGCAGCGGCCACTGGGGAGCGGGAGGGCCTCGGAGCTCCTACGAGCAGTACTTC.

In this sample, this clonotype turned up many times. The V call is TRBV27, the J call TRBJ2-7; D remains unclear. The V end was cut by 6 bases, the J end by 0 bases, with 9 bases between. In germline, CDR1 is MNHEY, CDR2 SMNVEV (reference sequence). The CDR3 sequence is 13 residues long. Here the CDR3 DNA reads TGTGCCAGCAGCTTAACGGGCTCCTACGAGCAGTACTTC. It specifies CASSLTGSYEQYF.

The V call is TRBV7-8, the J call TRBJ2-1, with D perhaps TRBD1 (7 bases). The length of the CDR3 is 17 residues. Trimming took 5 bases from V and 6 from J, leaving 23 bases between them. Per the germline V gene, CDR1 is SGHVS and CDR2 is FQNEAQ. Here the CDR3 reads CASSAGGFGKWGNEQFF. CDR3 coding DNA: TGTGCCAGCAGCGCAGGGGGGTTCGGAAAATGGGGCAATGAGCAGTTCTTC.

The chain links TRBV15 to TRBJ2-3; D tentatively fits TRBD1 or TRBD2 (5 bases each). The CDR3 totals 21 residues. V was shortened by 4 bases and J by 2 bases, with 31 bases between the two germline ends. Germline V gene data show CDR1 as LNHNV and CDR2 as YYDKDF (reference sequence). This CDR3 reads CATSTPPSIVIDRLYTDTQYF. As DNA, the CDR3 is TGTGCCACCAGCACACCCCCCTCCATCGTGATTGACAGACTATACACAGATACGCAGTATTTT.

V gene TRBV19 combines with J gene TRBJ2-5, with 7 bases that match TRBD2. The CDR3 is 15 residues long. The junction had 5 bases not matched to a gene; V was cut back by 3 bases and J by 1 base. The germline gives CDR1 LNHDA, CDR2 SQIVND (reference sequence). CDR3 coding DNA: TGTGCCAGTAGTATGTCACAGCGGGGCCAAGAGACCCAGTACTTC. This encodes CASSMSQRGQETQYF.

This clonotype turned up a few times. The chain is built from TRBV3-1 and TRBJ2-3, with D maybe TRBD2 (5 bases). V lost 0 bases and J 1 base, leaving 8 bases between the germline ends. Looked up from germline, CDR1 is LGHDT and CDR2 is YNNKEL (reference sequence). CDR3 length: 15 residues. The CDR3 bases are TGTGCCAGCAGCCAAGACCCAGCGGGCACAGATACGCAGTATTTT. This sequence encodes CASSQDPAGTDTQYF.

The V and J genes are TRBV5-1 and TRBJ2-7, with 8 positions matching TRBD2. The germline V gene encodes CDR1 SGHRS and CDR2 YFSETQ. CDR3 length equals 18 residues. Losses at the gene ends were 2 bases for V and 4 bases for J; bases not matched to a gene: 17. CDR3 protein: CASSFSVRLSGDTYEQYF. CDR3 nucleotide sequence: TGCGCCAGCAGCTTCAGTGTAAGACTTAGCGGGGACACATACGAGCAGTACTTC.

This clonotype has more than one count but fewer than ten. The rearrangement uses TRBV30 and TRBJ2-7, with TRBD1 as a possible D gene (6 bases). Germline V gives CDR1 GTSNPN, CDR2 SVGIG (reference sequence). The CDR3 covers 12 residues. Trimming left V 2 bases short and J 2 bases short, with 7 bases between. CDR3: CAWSRDTYEQYF. CDR3 DNA sequence: TGTGCCTGGAGTCGGGACACCTACGAGCAGTACTTC.

Only one count was recorded for this clonotype. As the CDR3 is not closed by the conserved phenylalanine or tryptophan, this likely results from a read error. CDR3 bases: TGTGCCAGCAGTCATCAGGGATGGGTAAGCAATCAGCCCCAGCATCTT. Protein sequence: CASSHQGWVSNQPQHL. The chain recombines TRBV6-1 with TRBJ1-5; TRBD1 might be the D (5 bases). The CDR3 runs to 16 residues. Germline CDR1 reads MNHNS; CDR2 reads SASEGT. Deletions cut 5 bases from V and 1 base from J, with 15 bases between.